This passage covers 17 T cell receptor beta chains from one sample sequenced in a study of blood T cell repertoires in COVID-19. Using immunoSEQ multiplex PCR, the repertoire was profiled, and TCRdb retains in-frame clones only, with some absent. The sample lists 310,000 or so clones; about 90% were seen once. The sample comprised peripheral blood. These receptors were obtained from a woman in her thirties who had recovered from COVID-19.

The J gene is TRBJ1-2, the V gene TRBV7-9, with D tentatively TRBD1 (6 bases). Germline loops: CDR1 SEHNR, CDR2 FQNEAQ (reference sequence). CDR3 size: 13 residues. Deletions cut 2 bases from V and 6 bases from J, with 10 bases between. The CDR3 here is CASSLSRGDGYTF. Written as DNA, the CDR3 is TGTGCCAGCAGCTTAAGCAGGGGCGATGGCTACACCTTC.

The genes are TRBV7-9 and TRBJ2-7; 7 bases match TRBD2. This CDR3 is built from 13 residues. V shed 2 bases, J shed 4 bases, and the junction held 2 bases outside the gene matches. Germline V CDR1 and CDR2: SEHNR, FQNEAQ (reference sequence). The CDR3 DNA reads as TGTGCCAGCAGCTTATCAGCGGGATACGAGCAGTACTTC. The encoded protein is CASSLSAGYEQYF.

DNA for the CDR3: TGTGCCAGCAGCCCGTTACAGGGTGGGAGCACTGAAGCTTTCTTT. It codes for CASSPLQGGSTEAFF. The chain links TRBV3-1 (or the pseudogene TRBV3-2) to TRBJ1-1, with a tentative D call TRBD1 (6 bases). The CDR3 length is 15 residues. Germline V CDR1 and CDR2: LGHDT, YNNKEL (reference sequence). Trimming left V 4 bases short and J 4 bases short, with 16 bases between.

This chain connects TRBV6-5 to TRBJ2-2; a weak D match, TRBD2 (5 bases). Per germline, CDR1 MNHEY and CDR2 SVGAGI. The CDR3 totals 15 residues. Trimming pared 8 bases from V and 1 base from J, leaving 14 bases between. The CDR3 is CASSAGTLNTGELFF. As DNA, the CDR3 is TGTGCCAGCTCGGCGGGTACCCTGAACACCGGGGAGCTGTTTTTT.

This chain joins TRBV4-1 and TRBJ1-1; D is undetermined. V gave up 0 bases and J gave up 1 base, with 12 bases separating them. This CDR3 is 16 amino acids long. CDR1 is MGHRA, CDR2 YSYEKL, per germline. In DNA, the CDR3 is TGCGCCAGCAGCCAAGATCGTGGCCCAGGGAACACTGAAGCTTTCTTT. Protein sequence: CASSQDRGPGNTEAFF.

The genes are TRBV13 and TRBJ2-1; 12 positions match TRBD2. The germline V gene has CDR1 PRHDT and CDR2 FYEKMQ (reference sequence). Trimming removed 4 bases from V and 8 bases from J; junction bases left unmatched: 6. The CDR3 runs to 15 residues. CDR3 bases: TGTGCCAGCAGCTCCCGACTAGCGGGAGATGATGAGCAGTTCTTC. Protein: CASSSRLAGDDEQFF.

The V call is TRBV28, the J call TRBJ1-1; 8 bases are a match to TRBD1. V lost 6 bases to trimming and J lost 10 bases; unmatched junction nucleotides: 16. Germline CDR1 reads MDHEN; CDR2 reads SYDVKM. This CDR3 spans 15 amino acids. The CDR3 is CASRAGTGGGGGAFF. The CDR3 DNA follows: TGTGCCAGCAGGGCCGGGACAGGAGGTGGTGGTGGAGCTTTCTTT.

J is TRBJ1-3 and V is TRBV12-5; 7 positions match TRBD1. In germline, CDR1 is LGHNT, CDR2 FRNRAP. This CDR3 is 15 amino acids long. V trimming: 6 bases; J trimming: 8 bases; junction bases outside the gene matches: 13. CDR3 sequence: CASGSTGVLWDTIYF. In DNA form, the CDR3 reads TGTGCTAGTGGGTCAACAGGGGTCCTTTGGGACACCATATATTTT.

CDR3 sequence (DNA): TGTGCCAGCTCACCCTACAGTCATGAAAAACTGTTTTTT. Translated, it gives CASSPYSHEKLFF. This sequence joins TRBV18 and TRBJ1-4; no reliable D call. The CDR3 contains 13 residues. With 3 bases removed from V and 6 bases from J, the gap between germline ends came to 8 bases. The germline V gene encodes CDR1 KGHSH and CDR2 LQKENI.

Notes on this clone: The sample contains more than one DNA sequence encoding this CDR3. The rearrangement uses TRBV19 and TRBJ2-1, with D possibly matching TRBD2 (6 bases). CDR1 is LNHDA and CDR2 is SQIVND in the germline V gene (reference sequence). This CDR3 comprises 16 residues. Trimming left V 0 bases short and J 7 bases short, with 16 bases between. The CDR3 here is CASSIEQAGEGNEQFF. The CDR3 DNA sequence: TGTGCCAGTAGTATAGAGCAAGCGGGTGAGGGTAATGAGCAGTTCTTC. Combining the CDR3 with reference TRBV19 and TRBJ2-1 gives the whole variable domain DGGITQSPKYLFRKEGQNVTLSCEQNLNHDAMYWYRQDPGQGLRLIYYSQIVNDFQKGDIAEGYSVSREKKESFPLTVTSAQKNPTAFYLCASSIEQAGEGNEQFFGPGTRLTVL.

The chain employs TRBV9 and TRBJ2-3; TRBD1 matches 9 bases. The CDR3 is made up of 15 amino acids. V trimming: 2 bases; J trimming: 4 bases; junction bases outside the gene matches: 5. From germline, CDR1 is SGDLS and CDR2 YYNGEE. DNA of the CDR3: TGTGCCAGCAGCGTCGGACAGGGGAATCCAGATACGCAGTATTTT. Translated: CASSVGQGNPDTQYF. Supplemented by reference TRBV9 and TRBJ2-3, the full variable domain reads DSGVTQTPKHLITATGQRVTLRCSPRSGDLSVYWYQQSLDQGLQFLIQYYNGEERAKGNILERFSAQQFPDLHSELNLSSLELGDSALYFCASSVGQGNPDTQYFGPGTRLTVL.

This chain links TRBV19 with TRBJ2-5, with TRBD2 identical over 7 bases. CDR1 is LNHDA, CDR2 SQIVND, per germline (reference sequence). This CDR3 region has 18 residues. V shed 5 bases and J 0 bases; nucleotides not matched to a gene: 15. The CDR3 DNA reads TGTGCCAGTAGTCCTACCCGCTCAGGGAGGGACTACCAAGAGACCCAGTACTTC. As protein: CASSPTRSGRDYQETQYF.

J is TRBJ2-1 and V is TRBV6-5; 9 bases fit TRBD2. The germline V gene encodes CDR1 MNHEY and CDR2 SVGAGI. The CDR3 consists of 16 residues. J lost 3 bases, V lost 4 bases, and 7 bases had no gene match. The CDR3 bases are TGTGCCAGCAGTTTCTCTCTAGCGGGGATCTACAATGAGCAGTTCTTC. Amino acids: CASSFSLAGIYNEQFF.

This rearrangement joins TRBV28 to TRBJ2-7; 10 bases are shared with TRBD2. CDR1 and CDR2 (germline): MDHEN, SYDVKM. The V gene end was trimmed by 3 bases and the J gene end by 4 bases; junction bases not matched to a gene: 9. This CDR3 is 16 amino acids long. CDR3 sequence reads: CASSFIPLAGGYEQYF. DNA for the CDR3: TGTGCCAGCAGTTTTATCCCCTTAGCGGGGGGATACGAGCAGTACTTC.

Here the CDR3 DNA reads TGTGCCTGGACCGGACTAGCGGGGGCTGAAGATACGCAGTATTTT. Its protein product is CAWTGLAGAEDTQYF. This chain connects TRBV30 to TRBJ2-3; 13 positions match TRBD2. The V gene end was trimmed by 4 bases and the J gene end by 5 bases; junction bases not matched to a gene: 6. The CDR3 has 15 residues. CDR1 and CDR2 from the germline V gene are GTSNPN and SVGIG (reference sequence).

The rearrangement joins TRBV5-1 to TRBJ2-5; 8 bases agree with TRBD1. In germline, CDR1 is SGHRS, CDR2 YFSETQ. The CDR3 covers 15 residues. V lost 4 bases to trimming and J lost 5 bases; unmatched junction nucleotides: 10. CDR3: CASSRGPGGLETQYF. CDR3 DNA: TGCGCCAGCAGCCGGGGGCCAGGGGGCCTGGAGACCCAGTACTTC.

The chain combines TRBV5-1 with TRBJ1-2, with D maybe TRBD1 (6 bases). The V gene's germline CDR1 is SGHRS and CDR2 YFSETQ. Trimming took 4 bases from V and 2 from J, leaving 12 bases between them. There are 14 residues in the CDR3. CDR3 in DNA: TGCGCCAGCAGCAGCACAGGGCGGAACTATGGCTACACCTTC. It yields the protein CASSSTGRNYGYTF.